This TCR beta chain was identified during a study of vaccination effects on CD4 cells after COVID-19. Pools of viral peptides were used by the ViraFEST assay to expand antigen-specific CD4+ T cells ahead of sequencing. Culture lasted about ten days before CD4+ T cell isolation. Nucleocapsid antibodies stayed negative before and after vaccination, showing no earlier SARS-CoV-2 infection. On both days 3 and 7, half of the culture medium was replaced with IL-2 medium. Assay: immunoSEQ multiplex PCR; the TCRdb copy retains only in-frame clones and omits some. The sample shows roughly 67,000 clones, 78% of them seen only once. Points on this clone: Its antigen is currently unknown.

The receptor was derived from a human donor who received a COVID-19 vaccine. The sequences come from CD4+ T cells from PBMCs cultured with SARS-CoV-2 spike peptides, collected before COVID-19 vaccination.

In nucleotides, the CDR3 is TGTGCCAGCAGGGCCGGACAGGGAGGGGAGACCCAGTACTTC. Translating gives CASRAGQGGETQYF. The J gene is TRBJ2-5, the V gene TRBV2; tentatively, D is TRBD1 (8 bases). Trimming took 6 bases from V and 5 from J, leaving 16 bases between them. The CDR3 runs to 14 residues. Per germline, CDR1 SNHLY and CDR2 FYNNEI.